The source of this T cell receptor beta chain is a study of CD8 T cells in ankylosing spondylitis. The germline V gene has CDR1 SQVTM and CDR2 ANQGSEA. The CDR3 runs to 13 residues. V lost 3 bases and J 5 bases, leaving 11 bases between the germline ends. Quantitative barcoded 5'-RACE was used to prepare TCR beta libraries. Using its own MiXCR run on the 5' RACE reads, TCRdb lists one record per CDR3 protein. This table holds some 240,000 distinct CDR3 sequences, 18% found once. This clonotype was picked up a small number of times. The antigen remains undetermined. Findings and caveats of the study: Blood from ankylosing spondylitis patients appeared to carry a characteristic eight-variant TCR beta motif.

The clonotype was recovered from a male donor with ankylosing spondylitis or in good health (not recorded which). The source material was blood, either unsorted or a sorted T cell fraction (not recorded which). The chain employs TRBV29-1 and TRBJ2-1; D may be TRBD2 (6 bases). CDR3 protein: CSVDRDFNNEQFF. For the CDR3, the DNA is TGCAGCGTTGACCGGGACTTCAACAATGAGCAGTTCTTC.